This T cell receptor (beta chain) was recovered during a study of blood T cell repertoires in COVID-19. At the level of the study: COVID-19 samples collected from the United States, Italy and Spain covered acute and convalescent phases.

Assay: immunoSEQ multiplex PCR; the TCRdb copy retains only in-frame clones and omits some. The data contain 170,000 or so clones, roughly 84% of them singletons. Those who participated ranged in age from about 18 to 95 years and resided in about two dozen US areas. Participants were placed into cohorts based on the clinical history they reported. Either two negative PCRs, clearance, or symptom resolution qualified Cohort 3 donors as recovered. The source material was PBMCs or T cells enriched from blood (not recorded which). The receptor comes from a woman between 45 and 60 years old who had recovered from COVID-19.

The CDR3, as DNA: TGTGCCAGTAGCGAACGGACACCTGGGGCCAACGTCCTGACTTTC. Protein product: CASSERTPGANVLTF. The J gene is TRBJ2-6, the V gene TRBV19, with a weak D call TRBD1 (5 bases). Trimming took off 6 bases at V and 2 bases at J, with 11 bases between the two ends. CDR1 and CDR2 from the germline V gene are LNHDA and SQIVND (reference sequence). There are 15 residues in the CDR3.